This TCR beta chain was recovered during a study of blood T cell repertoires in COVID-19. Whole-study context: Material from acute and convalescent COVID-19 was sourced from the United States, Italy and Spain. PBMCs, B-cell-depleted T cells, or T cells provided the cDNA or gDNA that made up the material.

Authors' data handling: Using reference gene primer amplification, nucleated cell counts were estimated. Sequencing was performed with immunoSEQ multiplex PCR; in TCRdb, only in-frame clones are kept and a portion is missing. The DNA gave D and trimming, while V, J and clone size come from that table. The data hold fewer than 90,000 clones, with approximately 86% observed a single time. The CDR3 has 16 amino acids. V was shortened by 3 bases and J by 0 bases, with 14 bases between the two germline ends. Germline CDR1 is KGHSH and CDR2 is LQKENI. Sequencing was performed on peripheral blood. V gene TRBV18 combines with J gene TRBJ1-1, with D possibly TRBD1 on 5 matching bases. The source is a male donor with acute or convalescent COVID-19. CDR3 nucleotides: TGTGCCAGCTCACCGCTATGGGGGGAGCTGAACACTGAAGCTTTCTTT. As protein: CASSPLWGELNTEAFF.